Shown below are 30 T cell receptor beta chains from a single sample sequenced in a study of shared clonotypes between healthy human individuals. The method was immunoSEQ multiplex PCR; TCRdb's version includes in-frame clones alone and lacks a portion of them. This sample has roughly 300,000 clones; more than 60% occur once, and the top ten carry 8.5% to 12%. The sample consisted of memory CD4+ T cells sorted from blood. Regarding subset: CD45RA-negative fraction. These receptors were taken from a man aged 25-45 years in good health.

The rearrangement joins TRBV2 to TRBJ2-1, with 9 bases that match TRBD2. V lost 5 bases and J lost 3; bases outside the gene matches: 5. Germline-derived CDR1 and CDR2 are SNHLY and FYNNEI. CDR3 size: 15 residues. The CDR3, as DNA: TGTGCCAGCAGTCGTGAAGCGGGAGGCTACAATGAGCAGTTCTTC. Its protein product is CASSREAGGYNEQFF. Full variable domain (remainder filled in from reference TRBV2 and TRBJ2-1): EPEVTQTPSHQVTQMGQEVILRCVPISNHLYFYWYRQILGQKVEFLVSFYNNEISEKSEIFDDQFSVERPDGSNFTLKIRSTKLEDSAMYFCASSREAGGYNEQFFGPGTRLTVL.

The chain joins TRBV7-7 to TRBJ2-5; no reliable D call. This CDR3 contains 13 residues. V was cut by 0 bases and J by 1 base, with 3 bases left in between. Germline CDR1 reads SSHAT; CDR2 reads FNYEAQ (reference sequence). The CDR3 region has the DNA TGTGCCAGCAGCTTAGCGCCCCAAGAGACCCAGTACTTC. Its protein product is CASSLAPQETQYF.

Only one count was recorded for this clone. The chain couples TRBV28 to TRBJ1-2, with 7 bases matching TRBD1. Trimming took 2 bases from V and 6 from J; bases not matched to a gene: 6. CDR3 size: 14 residues. Germline loops: CDR1 MDHEN, CDR2 SYDVKM. DNA of the CDR3: TGTGCCAGCAGTTTAACCTACGGACAGGATGGCTACACCTTC. The encoded protein is CASSLTYGQDGYTF.

The V call is TRBV4-3, the J call TRBJ2-2, with 7 bases identical to TRBD1. J was trimmed by 1 base and V by 2 bases; bases with no gene match: 7. The CDR3 length is 17 residues. Germline assignment: CDR1 LGHNA and CDR2 YSLEER. CDR3: CASSQRKGQRNTGELFF. The DNA of the CDR3 is TGCGCCAGCAGCCAAAGGAAGGGACAGAGGAACACCGGGGAGCTGTTTTTT.

The chain is built from TRBV29-1 and TRBJ1-1; TRBD1 agrees at 8 bases. Germline values: CDR1 SQVTM, CDR2 ANQGSEA. V lost 5 bases, J lost 4 bases, and 6 bases stayed unmatched. The CDR3 sequence is 13 residues long. CDR3 amino acids: CSVWTGLATEAFF. CDR3 nucleotides: TGCAGCGTTTGGACAGGGCTGGCCACTGAAGCTTTCTTT.

This clone was observed once. V and J are TRBV15 and TRBJ1-5; no reliable D call. The germline CDR1 and CDR2 sequences are LNHNV and YYDKDF (reference sequence). The CDR3 is 13 amino acids. Trimming removed 5 bases from V and 4 bases from J, with 9 bases in between. The CDR3 is CATSLDLNQPQHF. In DNA, the CDR3 is TGTGCCACCAGCCTGGACCTTAATCAGCCCCAGCATTTT.

The chain has TRBV5-6 and TRBJ1-4, with D hard to call. This CDR3 has 14 residues. Germline V lookup: CDR1 SGHDT, CDR2 YYEEEE. Trimming took 0 bases from V and 0 from J, leaving 3 bases between them. CDR3: CASSLAATNEKLFF. The CDR3 DNA reads TGTGCCAGCAGCTTGGCGGCAACTAATGAAAAACTGTTTTTT.

The CDR3 DNA sequence: TGTGCCAGCAGCTTACAGGGGTACAATGAGCAGTTCTTC. Translating gives CASSLQGYNEQFF. The V gene is TRBV11-2, the J gene TRBJ2-1, with D perhaps matching TRBD1 (6 bases). The CDR3 sequence is 13 residues long. Germline V CDR1 and CDR2: SGHAT, FQNNGV. Trimming left V 2 bases short and J 4 bases short, with 6 bases between.

This chain links TRBV7-2 with TRBJ2-7; D gene ambiguous. Germline lookup yields CDR1 SGHTA and CDR2 FQGNSA. The CDR3 has 13 residues. Trimming shortened V by 5 bases and J by 3 bases, and 11 bases separated the two germline ends. The CDR3 loop is CASSRRVGYEQYF. The CDR3 nucleotides are TGTGCCAGCAGCCGTCGGGTGGGCTACGAGCAGTACTTC.

The V gene is TRBV4-3, the J gene TRBJ2-1, with TRBD1 identical over 9 bases. J lost 5 bases, V lost 4 bases, and 6 bases had no gene match. There are 15 residues in the CDR3. The germline CDR1 and CDR2 sequences are LGHNA and YSLEER. CDR3 loop: CASSLGQGINNEQFF. The CDR3 DNA reads TGCGCCAGCAGCCTAGGACAGGGGATTAACAATGAGCAGTTCTTC.

The chain's CDR3 is CASSSPGASTGEFEKLFF. In DNA, the CDR3 is TGTGCCAGCAGTTCTCCGGGTGCCTCGACAGGGGAGTTTGAAAAACTGTTTTTT. The genes are TRBV28 and TRBJ1-4; 8 bases are shared with TRBD1. Germline V gene lookup returns CDR1 MDHEN and CDR2 SYDVKM. The CDR3 has 18 amino acids. Losses at the gene ends were 4 bases for V and 7 bases for J; bases not matched to a gene: 17.

There are many counts of this clone. The rearrangement links TRBV11-2 to TRBJ2-3; unclear D gene. The CDR3 is 15 residues long. CDR1 is SGHAT and CDR2 is FQNNGV in the germline V gene. V dropped 1 base and J dropped 2 bases, with 10 bases sitting between them. The CDR3 spells CASSLGILDTDTQYF. CDR3 nucleotides: TGTGCCAGCAGCTTAGGGATTCTAGACACAGATACGCAGTATTTT.

The chain uses TRBV29-1 and TRBJ2-3, with 8 positions matching TRBD2. This CDR3 comprises 12 residues. With 3 bases clipped from V and 5 bases from J, the junction kept 1 base outside the gene matches. Germline CDR1 and CDR2: SQVTM and ANQGSEA. The CDR3 sequence: CSVELAGDTQYF. For the CDR3, the DNA is TGCAGCGTTGAGCTAGCGGGAGATACGCAGTATTTT.

The genes are TRBV7-8 and TRBJ2-3; D might be TRBD1 (5 bases). The CDR3 sequence is 14 residues long. With 2 bases removed from V and 0 bases from J, the gap between germline ends came to 6 bases. Germline loops: CDR1 SGHVS, CDR2 FQNEAQ. In DNA, the CDR3 is TGTGCCAGCAGCTTAACAGGAAGCACAGATACGCAGTATTTT. Encoded protein: CASSLTGSTDTQYF.

This chain links TRBV9 with TRBJ2-7; D may match TRBD1 or TRBD2 (5 bases each). The CDR3 length is 18 residues. Germline lookup yields CDR1 SGDLS and CDR2 YYNGEE. Trimming took 4 bases from V and 5 from J, leaving 28 bases between them. DNA for the CDR3: TGTGCCAGCAGCCAAGGCGATACAGGAGGTTCACTCCGGGACGAGCAGTACTTC. Translated: CASSQGDTGGSLRDEQYF.

J is TRBJ1-5 and V is TRBV30; perhaps TRBD1 as D (6 bases). CDR1 and CDR2 (germline): GTSNPN, SVGIG (reference sequence). The V end was cut by 8 bases, the J end by 4 bases, with 18 bases between. This CDR3 has 14 residues. In DNA form, the CDR3 reads TGTGCCGGGTCGTACGGGGGGACAAATCAGCCCCAGCATTTT. The encoded protein is CAGSYGGTNQPQHF.

The rearrangement joins TRBV19 to TRBJ2-6; either TRBD1 or TRBD2 may fit D (5 bases each). Trimming removed 4 bases from V and 8 bases from J, with 9 bases in between. This CDR3 has 13 amino acids. Germline assignment: CDR1 LNHDA and CDR2 SQIVND (reference sequence). The CDR3 coding sequence is TGTGCCAGTAGTAGGGGGTCGCCCAACGTCCTGACTTTC. Translation gives CASSRGSPNVLTF.

The chain uses TRBV10-1 and TRBJ2-7; 10 nucleotides line up with TRBD2. The V gene end was trimmed by 3 bases and the J gene end by 4 bases; junction bases not matched to a gene: 6. Germline V lookup: CDR1 WNHNN, CDR2 SYGVQD (reference sequence). This CDR3 is 15 amino acids long. The CDR3 sequence is CASSDPASGSYEQYF. CDR3 coding DNA: TGCGCCAGCAGTGACCCGGCTAGCGGGAGTTACGAGCAGTACTTC.

This chain joins TRBV5-1 and TRBJ1-2; 7 bases are a match to TRBD1. V lost 3 bases, J lost 6 bases, and 8 bases stayed unmatched. This CDR3 contains 14 residues. Germline loops: CDR1 SGHRS, CDR2 YFSETQ. The CDR3, as DNA: TGCGCCAGCAGCTCCGAGAGGGGGCAGAATGGCTACACCTTC. This encodes CASSSERGQNGYTF.

The chain has TRBV28 and TRBJ1-3; 9 nucleotides match TRBD1. Per the germline V gene, CDR1 is MDHEN and CDR2 is SYDVKM. This CDR3 contains 16 residues. V gave up 8 bases and J gave up 2 bases; unmatched junction bases: 10. CDR3 in DNA: TGTGCCAGCTTCAACGGGACAGGGTGGCCTGGAAACACCATATATTTT. Protein: CASFNGTGWPGNTIYF. Based on the CDR3 plus reference TRBV28 and TRBJ1-3, the full variable domain is DVKVTQSSRYLVKRTGEKVFLECVQDMDHENMFWYRQDPGLGLRLIYFSYDVKMKEKGDIPEGYSVSREKKERFSLILESASTNQTSMYLCASFNGTGWPGNTIYFGEGSWLTVV.

Details on this clone: Given a much more abundant clone one base away, this may be a read error. The rearrangement joins TRBV29-1 to TRBJ2-2; TRBD1 matches 10 bases. This CDR3 is 14 amino acids long. Trimming removed 7 bases from V and 7 bases from J; junction bases left unmatched: 9. CDR1 is SQVTM, CDR2 ANQGSEA, per germline. The CDR3 DNA sequence: TGCAGCGCCTCGGGGACAGGGGTAGGCGGGGAGCTGTTTTTT. Protein: CSASGTGVGGELFF.

This clone was seen a single time. The chain recombines TRBV4-3 with TRBJ2-7; D remains unclear. The V gene's germline CDR1 is LGHNA and CDR2 YSLEER. The ends were cut back, 2 bases at V and 4 bases at J, with 9 bases in the middle. The CDR3 totals 13 residues. CDR3 bases: TGCGCCAGCAGCCAATATTTTAGTTACGAGCAGTACTTC. Translated: CASSQYFSYEQYF.

V usage is TRBV29-1 and J usage is TRBJ1-2; possibly TRBD1 for D (5 bases). Trimming left V 2 bases short and J 8 bases short, with 18 bases between. CDR1 and CDR2 from the germline V gene are SQVTM and ANQGSEA. The CDR3 consists of 14 residues. Written as DNA, the CDR3 is TGCAGCGTTGAAAACCGACAGTTTTTAGGAGGCTACACCTTC. Protein sequence: CSVENRQFLGGYTF.

The gene calls are TRBV5-5 and TRBJ1-1; perhaps TRBD1 as D (5 bases). The CDR3 is 16 residues long. In germline, CDR1 is SGHKS, CDR2 YYEKEE (reference sequence). With 2 bases removed from V and 5 bases from J, the gap between germline ends came to 19 bases. CDR3 nucleotides: TGTGCCAGCAGCTTTTACTTAGCAGGGCGAGGGACTGAAGCTTTCTTT. Translating gives CASSFYLAGRGTEAFF.

This clone was counted a few times. V gene TRBV15 combines with J gene TRBJ1-2, with TRBD1 matching over 8 bases. With V trimmed by 3 bases and J by 0 bases, 9 bases remained unmatched. The CDR3 has 17 residues. Per the germline V gene, CDR1 is LNHNV and CDR2 is YYDKDF (reference sequence). The CDR3 coding sequence is TGTGCCACCAGCAGGGCAGGGGGCTCCAGTGCTAACTATGGCTACACCTTC. Protein sequence: CATSRAGGSSANYGYTF.

The chain has TRBV29-1 and TRBJ1-4; D not certain. CDR1 is SQVTM, CDR2 ANQGSEA, per germline. Trimming shortened V by 4 bases and J by 7 bases, and 13 bases separated the two germline ends. The CDR3 length is 13 residues. Here the CDR3 DNA reads TGCAGCGTTGGAAGCCAGATTGGTGAAAAACTGTTTTTT. Amino acids: CSVGSQIGEKLFF.

The V gene is TRBV5-6, the J gene TRBJ1-5; D perhaps matches TRBD1 (5 bases). Deletions cut 3 bases from V and 3 bases from J, with 16 bases between. The germline V gene has CDR1 SGHDT and CDR2 YYEEEE. This CDR3 comprises 16 residues. The CDR3 DNA reads as TGTGCCAGCAGCTCCGATGCGGGGGACCCCAATCAGCCCCAGCATTTT. Its protein is CASSSDAGDPNQPQHF.

The genes are TRBV7-2 and TRBJ2-5; D unresolved. Trimming shortened V by 3 bases and J by 4 bases, and 15 bases separated the two germline ends. The germline V gene has CDR1 SGHTA and CDR2 FQGNSA. This CDR3 is 15 amino acids long. The CDR3 reads CASSFQTAGIETQYF. In DNA form, the CDR3 reads TGTGCCAGCAGCTTTCAAACCGCCGGTATAGAGACCCAGTACTTC.

The CDR3 reads CASSVETGGYGYTF. CDR3 coding DNA: TGTGCCAGCAGCGTCGAGACAGGGGGCTATGGCTACACCTTC. The genes are TRBV9 and TRBJ1-2; 9 bases are shared with TRBD1. From germline, CDR1 is SGDLS and CDR2 YYNGEE. This CDR3 has 14 residues. The V gene end was trimmed by 2 bases and the J gene end by 4 bases; junction bases not matched to a gene: 3.

The chain is built from TRBV27 and TRBJ1-2, with 8 bases lining up with TRBD1. From germline, CDR1 is MNHEY and CDR2 SMNVEV (reference sequence). The junction had 6 bases not matched to a gene; V was cut back by 3 bases and J by 3 bases. The CDR3 has 15 residues. The DNA for the CDR3 is TGTGCCAGCAGTTTGGCCCCGACAGGGGACTATGGCTACACCTTC. Encoded protein: CASSLAPTGDYGYTF.